This TCR beta chain was retrieved from a study of tumor-infiltrating lymphocytes in primary liver carcinoma. Turning to the study itself: Patients were men and women aged 30 to 69 years.

The study co-extracted DNA and RNA from approximately 20-30 mg of unsorted bulk tissue. The CDR3 runs 17 residues. Germline assignment: CDR1 SGHAT and CDR2 FQNNGV. A primer matching the constant region was used to make TCR beta cDNA from 500 to 600 ng of total RNA. Three nested multiplex PCR rounds of slightly modified ARM-PCR generated TCR beta libraries. The study ran its first two PCR rounds for approximately 10 cycles each, using TRBV1-TRBV30 forward primers and a C-beta reverse primer. TCRdb called the multiplex PCR reads again in MiXCR, with one record for every CDR3 protein. The sample lists approximately 110,000 distinct CDR3 sequences; 65% were seen once. Worth noting for this clonotype: Relative to the germline gene, one junction end is altered; a read error may explain this.

Specimen: liver tumor tissue from sampling region 1. As for subset: tumor region T1, superior pole. This clonotype was obtained from a woman aged 55-70 years with primary liver carcinoma and hepatitis B virus infection. This rearrangement joins TRBV11-2 to TRBJ2-1, with no clear D. The CDR3 reads CASGFTPLRSSYYEQFF. The CDR3 bases are TGTGCCAGCGGCTTTACCCCGCTGAGGAGCTCCTACTATGAGCAGTTCTTC.